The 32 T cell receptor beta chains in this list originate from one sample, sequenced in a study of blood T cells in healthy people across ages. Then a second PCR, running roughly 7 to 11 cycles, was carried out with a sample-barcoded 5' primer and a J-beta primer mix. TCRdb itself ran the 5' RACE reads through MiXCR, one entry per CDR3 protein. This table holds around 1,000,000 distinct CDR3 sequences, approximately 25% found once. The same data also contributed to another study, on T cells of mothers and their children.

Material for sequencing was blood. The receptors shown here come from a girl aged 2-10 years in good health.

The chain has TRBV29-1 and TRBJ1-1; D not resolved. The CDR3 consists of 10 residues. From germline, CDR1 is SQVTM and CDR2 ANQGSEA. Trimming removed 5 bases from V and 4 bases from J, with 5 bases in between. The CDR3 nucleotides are TGCAGCGTTCCGGGCACTGAAGCTTTCTTT. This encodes CSVPGTEAFF.

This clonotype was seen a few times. CDR3 residues: CASSYFSQNSPLHF. The CDR3 DNA sequence: TGTGCCAGCAGTTATTTCTCGCAGAATTCACCCCTCCACTTT. The chain is built from TRBV6-5 and TRBJ1-6; D not certain. V was shortened by 3 bases and J by 7 bases, with 10 bases between the two germline ends. The CDR3 spans 14 residues. The germline CDR1 and CDR2 sequences are MNHEY and SVGAGI.

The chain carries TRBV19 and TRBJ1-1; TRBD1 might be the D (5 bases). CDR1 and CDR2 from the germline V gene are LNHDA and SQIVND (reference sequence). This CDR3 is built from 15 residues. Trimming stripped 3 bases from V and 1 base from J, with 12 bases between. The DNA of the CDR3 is TGTGCCAGTAGTATCGTTTGGGGGGGGAACACTGAAGCTTTCTTT. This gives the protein CASSIVWGGNTEAFF.

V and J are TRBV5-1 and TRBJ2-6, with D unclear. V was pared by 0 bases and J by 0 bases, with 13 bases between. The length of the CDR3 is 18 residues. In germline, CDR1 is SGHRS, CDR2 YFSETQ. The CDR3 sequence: CASSLGEQPISGANVLTF. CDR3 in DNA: TGCGCCAGCAGCTTGGGCGAACAGCCCATCTCTGGGGCCAACGTCCTGACTTTC.

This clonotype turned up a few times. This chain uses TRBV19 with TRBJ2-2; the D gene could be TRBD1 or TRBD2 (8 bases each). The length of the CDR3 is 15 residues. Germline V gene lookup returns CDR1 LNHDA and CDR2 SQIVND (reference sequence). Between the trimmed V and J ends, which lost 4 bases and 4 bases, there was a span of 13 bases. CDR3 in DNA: TGTGCCAGTAGTAGTAGCGGGACAGGCACCGGGGAGCTGTTTTTT. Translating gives CASSSSGTGTGELFF.

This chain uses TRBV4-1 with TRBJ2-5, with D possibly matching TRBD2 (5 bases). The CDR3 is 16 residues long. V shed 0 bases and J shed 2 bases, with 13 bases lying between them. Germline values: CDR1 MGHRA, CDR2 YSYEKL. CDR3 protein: CASSQDRGFSQETQYF. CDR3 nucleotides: TGCGCCAGCAGCCAAGATCGGGGATTTAGTCAAGAGACCCAGTACTTC.

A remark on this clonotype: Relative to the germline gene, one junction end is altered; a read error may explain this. CDR3 coding DNA: TGCGCCAGCCGCTTATTGGAAGAGACCCAGTACTTC. This gives the protein CASRLLEETQYF. The chain carries TRBV5-1 and TRBJ2-5; no firm D call. The CDR3 consists of 12 residues. Germline CDR1 is SGHRS and CDR2 is YFSETQ.

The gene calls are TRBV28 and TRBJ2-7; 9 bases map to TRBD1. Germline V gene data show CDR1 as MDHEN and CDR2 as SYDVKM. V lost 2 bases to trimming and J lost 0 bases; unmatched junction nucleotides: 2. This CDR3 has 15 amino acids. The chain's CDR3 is CASSLGDRASYEQYF. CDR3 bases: TGTGCCAGCAGTTTAGGGGACAGGGCCTCCTACGAGCAGTACTTC. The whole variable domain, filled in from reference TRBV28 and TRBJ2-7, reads DVKVTQSSRYLVKRTGEKVFLECVQDMDHENMFWYRQDPGLGLRLIYFSYDVKMKEKGDIPEGYSVSREKKERFSLILESASTNQTSMYLCASSLGDRASYEQYFGPGTRLTVT.

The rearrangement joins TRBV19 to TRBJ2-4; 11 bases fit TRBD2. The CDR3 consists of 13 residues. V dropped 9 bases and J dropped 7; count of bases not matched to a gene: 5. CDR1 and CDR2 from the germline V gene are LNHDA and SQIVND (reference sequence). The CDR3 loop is CASFSGRGNIQYF. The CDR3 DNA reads TGTGCCAGCTTTAGCGGGAGGGGCAACATTCAGTACTTC.

The CDR3 nucleotides read TGCAGTGCTAGACTAGCGGGAGAATCAACCTACGAGCAGTACTTC. Encoded protein: CSARLAGESTYEQYF. The genes are TRBV20-1 and TRBJ2-7, with TRBD2 matching over 10 bases. This CDR3 is 15 amino acids long. Looked up from germline, CDR1 is DFQATT and CDR2 is SNEGSKA (reference sequence). With V trimmed by 2 bases and J by 2 bases, 6 bases remained unmatched.

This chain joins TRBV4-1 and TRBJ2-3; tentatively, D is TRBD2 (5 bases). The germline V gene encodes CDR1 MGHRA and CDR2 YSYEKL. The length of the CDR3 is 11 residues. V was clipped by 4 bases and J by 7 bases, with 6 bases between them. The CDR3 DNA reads TGCGCCAGCAGCCCGGGATATACGCAGTATTTT. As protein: CASSPGYTQYF.

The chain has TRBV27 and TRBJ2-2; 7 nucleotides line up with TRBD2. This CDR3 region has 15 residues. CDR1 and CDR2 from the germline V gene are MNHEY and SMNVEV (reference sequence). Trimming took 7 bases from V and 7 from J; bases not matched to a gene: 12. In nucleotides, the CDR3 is TGTGCCAGCATGAATCCTCGGACTAGGGGCGGGGAGCTGTTTTTT. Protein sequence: CASMNPRTRGGELFF.

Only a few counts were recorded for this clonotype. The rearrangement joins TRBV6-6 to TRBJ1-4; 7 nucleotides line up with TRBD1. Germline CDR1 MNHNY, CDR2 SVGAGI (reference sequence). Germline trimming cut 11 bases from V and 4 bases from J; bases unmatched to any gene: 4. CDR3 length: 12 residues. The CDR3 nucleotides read TGTGCCCACCGGGACAGTAATGAAAAACTGTTTTTT. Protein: CAHRDSNEKLFF.

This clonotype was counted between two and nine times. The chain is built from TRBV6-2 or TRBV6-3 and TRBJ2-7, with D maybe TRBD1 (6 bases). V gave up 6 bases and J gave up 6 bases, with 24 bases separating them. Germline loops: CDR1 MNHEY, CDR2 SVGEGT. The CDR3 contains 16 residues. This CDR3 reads CASSHPGMSGASEQYF. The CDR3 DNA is TGTGCCAGCAGCCACCCCGGAATGTCAGGGGCCTCCGAGCAGTACTTC.

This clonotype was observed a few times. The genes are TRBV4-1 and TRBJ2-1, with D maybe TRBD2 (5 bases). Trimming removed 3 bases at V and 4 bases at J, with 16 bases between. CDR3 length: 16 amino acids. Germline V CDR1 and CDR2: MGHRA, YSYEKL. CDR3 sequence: CASSQRWRTHYNEQFF. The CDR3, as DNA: TGCGCCAGCAGCCAGAGATGGAGGACTCATTACAATGAGCAGTTCTTC.

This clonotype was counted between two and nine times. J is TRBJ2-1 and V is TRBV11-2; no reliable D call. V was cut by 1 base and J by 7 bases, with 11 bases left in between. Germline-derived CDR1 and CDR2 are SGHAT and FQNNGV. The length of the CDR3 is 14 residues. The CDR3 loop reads CASSLGLGPNEQFF. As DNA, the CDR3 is TGTGCCAGCAGCTTAGGATTGGGCCCAAATGAGCAGTTCTTC.

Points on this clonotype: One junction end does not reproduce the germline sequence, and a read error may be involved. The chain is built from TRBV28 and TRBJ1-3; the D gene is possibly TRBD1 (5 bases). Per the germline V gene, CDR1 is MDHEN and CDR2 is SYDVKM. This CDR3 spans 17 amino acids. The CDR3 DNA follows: TGTGCCAGCAGTTTTGGGGGATCAGGATTCGGAGGAAACACCGTATATTTT. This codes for CASSFGGSGFGGNTVYF. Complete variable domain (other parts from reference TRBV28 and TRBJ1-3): DVKVTQSSRYLVKRTGEKVFLECVQDMDHENMFWYRQDPGLGLRLIYFSYDVKMKEKGDIPEGYSVSREKKERFSLILESASTNQTSMYLCASSFGGSGFGGNTVYFGEGSWLTVV.

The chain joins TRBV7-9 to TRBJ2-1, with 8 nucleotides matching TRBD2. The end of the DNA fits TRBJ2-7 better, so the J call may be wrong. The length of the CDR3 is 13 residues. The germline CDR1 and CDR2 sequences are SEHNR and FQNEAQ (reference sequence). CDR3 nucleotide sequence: TGTGCCAGCAGCTCCGGACTAGCTTGGGAGCAGTACTTC. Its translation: CASSSGLAWEQYF.

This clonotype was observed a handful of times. The CDR3 loop is CASSLEGTSQETQYF. CDR3 sequence (DNA): TGTGCCAGCAGCTTGGAAGGGACCTCCCAAGAGACCCAGTACTTC. The genes are TRBV5-8 and TRBJ2-5; the D gene could be TRBD1 or TRBD2 (5 bases each). V shed 0 bases and J shed 1 base, with 10 bases lying between them. The CDR3 is made up of 15 amino acids. CDR1 SGHTS and CDR2 YDEGEE come from the germline V gene.

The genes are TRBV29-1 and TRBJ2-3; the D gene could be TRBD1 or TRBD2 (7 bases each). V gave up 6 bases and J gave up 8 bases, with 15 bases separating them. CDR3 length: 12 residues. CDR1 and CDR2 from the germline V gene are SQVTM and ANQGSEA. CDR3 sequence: CSVSSGGGTQYF. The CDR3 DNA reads TGCAGCGTATCCTCAGGGGGGGGTACGCAGTATTTT.

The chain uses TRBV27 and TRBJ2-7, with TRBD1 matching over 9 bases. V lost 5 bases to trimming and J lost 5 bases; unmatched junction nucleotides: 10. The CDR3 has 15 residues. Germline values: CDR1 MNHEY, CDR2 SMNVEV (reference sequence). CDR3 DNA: TGTGCCAGCAGTCCCTGGACAGGGGTCGCCCACGAGCAGTACTTC. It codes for CASSPWTGVAHEQYF.

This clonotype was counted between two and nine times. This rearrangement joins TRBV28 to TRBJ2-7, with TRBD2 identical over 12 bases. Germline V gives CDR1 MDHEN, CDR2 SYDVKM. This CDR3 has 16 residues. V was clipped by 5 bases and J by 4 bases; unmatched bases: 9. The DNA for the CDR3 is TGTGCCAGCAGTCAGCCGGGACTAGCGGGTTCTTACGAGCAGTACTTC. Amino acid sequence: CASSQPGLAGSYEQYF.

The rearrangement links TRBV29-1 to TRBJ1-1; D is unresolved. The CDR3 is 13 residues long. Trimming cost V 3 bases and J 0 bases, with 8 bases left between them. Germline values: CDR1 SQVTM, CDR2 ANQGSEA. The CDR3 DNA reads TGCAGCGTTGAGAGGGCCATGAACACTGAAGCTTTCTTT. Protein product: CSVERAMNTEAFF.

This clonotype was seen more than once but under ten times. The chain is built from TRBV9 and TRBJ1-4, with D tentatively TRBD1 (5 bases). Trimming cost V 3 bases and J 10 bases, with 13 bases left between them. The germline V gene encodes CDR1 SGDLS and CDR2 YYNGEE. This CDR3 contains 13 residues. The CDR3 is CASSGGAQGKLFF. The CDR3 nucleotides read TGTGCCAGCAGCGGGGGCGCGCAAGGAAAACTGTTTTTT.

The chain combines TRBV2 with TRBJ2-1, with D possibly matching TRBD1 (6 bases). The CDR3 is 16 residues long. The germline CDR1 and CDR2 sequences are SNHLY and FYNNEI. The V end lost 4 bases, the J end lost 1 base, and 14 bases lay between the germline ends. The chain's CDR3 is CASSALDRGSYNEQFF. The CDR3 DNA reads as TGTGCCAGCAGTGCGTTGGACAGAGGATCCTACAATGAGCAGTTCTTC.

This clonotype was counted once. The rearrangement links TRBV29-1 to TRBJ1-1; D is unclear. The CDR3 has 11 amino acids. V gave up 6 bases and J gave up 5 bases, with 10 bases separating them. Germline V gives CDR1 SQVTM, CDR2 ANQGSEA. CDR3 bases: TGCAGCGTGGACGCGGGGACTGAAGCTTTCTTT. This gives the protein CSVDAGTEAFF.

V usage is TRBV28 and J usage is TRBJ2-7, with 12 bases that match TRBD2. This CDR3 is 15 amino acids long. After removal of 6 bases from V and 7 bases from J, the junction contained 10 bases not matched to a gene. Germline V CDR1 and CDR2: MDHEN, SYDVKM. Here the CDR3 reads CASSQILAGGGEQYF. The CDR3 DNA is TGTGCCAGCAGCCAAATTCTAGCGGGAGGGGGAGAGCAGTACTTC.

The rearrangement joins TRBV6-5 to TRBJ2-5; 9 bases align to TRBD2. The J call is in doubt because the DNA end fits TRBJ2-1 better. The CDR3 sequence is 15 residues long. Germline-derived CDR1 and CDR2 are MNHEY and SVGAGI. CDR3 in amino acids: CASSYSRGGVLEQFF. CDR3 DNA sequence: TGTGCCAGCAGTTACTCCCGCGGGGGGGTTCTTGAGCAGTTCTTC.

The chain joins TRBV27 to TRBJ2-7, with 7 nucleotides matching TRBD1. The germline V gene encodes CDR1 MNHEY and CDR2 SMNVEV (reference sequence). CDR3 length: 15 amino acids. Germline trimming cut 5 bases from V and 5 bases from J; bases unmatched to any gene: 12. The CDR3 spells CASSPRGQLLNEQYF. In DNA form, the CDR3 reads TGTGCCAGCAGTCCACGGGGACAGCTCTTGAACGAGCAGTACTTC.

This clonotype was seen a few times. CDR3 loop: CASSEEVERQLEQYF. The CDR3 DNA is TGTGCCAGCAGTGAAGAGGTGGAGCGGCAGCTCGAGCAGTACTTC. The chain is built from TRBV6-1 and TRBJ2-5, with D possibly matching TRBD2 (5 bases). The J call is doubtful: the DNA matches TRBJ2-7 better. Germline V gene lookup returns CDR1 MNHNS and CDR2 SASEGT. This CDR3 contains 15 residues.

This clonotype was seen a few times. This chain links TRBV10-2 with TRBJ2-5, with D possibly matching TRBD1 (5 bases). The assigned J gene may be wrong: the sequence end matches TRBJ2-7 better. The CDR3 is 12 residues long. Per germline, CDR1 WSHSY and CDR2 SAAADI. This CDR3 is CASSEQAYEQYF. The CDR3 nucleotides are TGCGCCAGCAGTGAACAGGCCTACGAGCAGTACTTC.

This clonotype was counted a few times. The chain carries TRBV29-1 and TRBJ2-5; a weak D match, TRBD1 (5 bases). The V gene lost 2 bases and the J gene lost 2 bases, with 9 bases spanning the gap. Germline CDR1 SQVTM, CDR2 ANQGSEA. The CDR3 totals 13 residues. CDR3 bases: TGCAGCGTTGAAACGACAGATCAAGAGACCCAGTACTTC. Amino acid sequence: CSVETTDQETQYF.